The 25 T cell receptor beta chains below come from one sample, sequenced in a study of T-cell reconstitution after alpha-beta-depleted transplantation in children. Researchers prepared the TCRbeta library using unique molecular identifiers, the study reports. TCRdb re-derived calls from the PCR reads in MiXCR, one entry per CDR3 protein. The sample carries some 300,000 distinct CDR3 sequences, roughly a tenth recorded once. Sequenced here: PBMCs, sampled before TCRalphabeta/CD19-depleted stem cell transplant. The origin of the receptors is a boy under two years old with acute myeloid leukemia, due to receive a stem cell transplant.

Ten or more counts support this clonotype. The chain is built from TRBV5-1 and TRBJ2-7; TRBD1 matches 7 bases. The trim removed 2 bases at V and 5 bases at J, leaving 4 bases unmatched. The CDR3 covers 13 residues. Germline V lookup: CDR1 SGHRS, CDR2 YFSETQ. The CDR3 protein is CASSLATGDEQYF. The CDR3 nucleotides read TGCGCCAGCAGCTTAGCCACAGGGGACGAGCAGTACTTC.

The chain links TRBV27 to TRBJ2-1; TRBD2 might be the D (5 bases). The ends were cut back, 5 bases at V and 2 bases at J, with 10 bases in the middle. CDR1 and CDR2 (germline): MNHEY, SMNVEV (reference sequence). The CDR3 is 14 residues long. CDR3 protein: CASSAAGAYNEQFF. CDR3 sequence (DNA): TGTGCCAGCAGTGCGGCCGGGGCCTACAATGAGCAGTTCTTC.

There are many counts of this clonotype. This rearrangement joins TRBV7-2 to TRBJ2-3; 9 nucleotides align to TRBD2. Losses at the gene ends were 5 bases for V and 2 bases for J; bases not matched to a gene: 2. This CDR3 contains 14 residues. Germline V gives CDR1 SGHTA, CDR2 FQGNSA. The CDR3 DNA reads as TGTGCCAGCAGCCGCGGGGGGGCCACAGATACGCAGTATTTT. Translating it yields CASSRGGATDTQYF.

In its sample, this clonotype was seen a few times. J is TRBJ2-7 and V is TRBV20-1; a possible D gene is TRBD2 (6 bases). Germline lookup yields CDR1 DFQATT and CDR2 SNEGSKA (reference sequence). The V end was cut by 1 base, the J end by 2 bases, with 12 bases between. The CDR3 has 14 residues. The CDR3 protein is CSARAASAAYEQYF. The CDR3 nucleotides read TGCAGTGCTAGAGCCGCTAGCGCAGCCTACGAGCAGTACTTC.

The sample holds many counts of this clonotype. The chain joins TRBV5-5 to TRBJ2-5, with D possibly matching TRBD2 (6 bases). The length of the CDR3 is 14 residues. The V gene's germline CDR1 is SGHKS and CDR2 YYEKEE (reference sequence). Trimming took 1 base from V and 5 from J, leaving 12 bases between them. CDR3 residues: CASSLQEGRETQYF. CDR3 bases: TGTGCCAGCAGCTTGCAGGAGGGTAGGGAGACCCAGTACTTC.

This clonotype has a count of ten or more. The chain has TRBV12-3 or TRBV12-4 and TRBJ2-1; D uncertain. The CDR3 runs to 14 residues. The V end was cut by 2 bases, the J end by 8 bases, with 13 bases between. The CDR3 DNA reads TGTGCCAGCAGTTTATCTGCCCTAGTCGATGAGCAGTTCTTC. It translates to CASSLSALVDEQFF.

This clonotype was seen repeatedly, ten times or more. The CDR3 protein is CSATGLAWGNEQFF. DNA of the CDR3: TGCAGTGCCACGGGGCTAGCGTGGGGAAATGAGCAGTTCTTC. The chain links TRBV20-1 to TRBJ2-1, with a possible D match to TRBD2 (6 bases). Germline lookup yields CDR1 DFQATT and CDR2 SNEGSKA (reference sequence). The CDR3 covers 14 residues. Between the trimmed V and J ends, which lost 6 bases and 7 bases, there was a span of 19 bases.

Of note for this clonotype: Just one base apart from a much larger clone, this may be a read error. Since no conserved phenylalanine or tryptophan closes the CDR3, a read error is the likely cause. The chain combines TRBV12-3 or TRBV12-4 with TRBJ2-7, with 9 positions matching TRBD2. CDR3 length equals 13 residues. The ends lost 10 bases at V and 1 base at J; junction bases unmatched: 5. The CDR3 DNA reads TGTGCCACTAAGCGGGGGGCTTCCTACGAGCAGTACTTA. Protein product: CATKRGASYEQYL.

CDR3 nucleotides: TGTGCCAGCATTAAAGGGCCTGGTGGACAGGCCTACGAGCAGTACTTC. This sequence encodes CASIKGPGGQAYEQYF. The chain couples TRBV6-2 or TRBV6-3 to TRBJ2-7; 7 nucleotides align to TRBD1. J was trimmed by 2 bases and V by 7 bases; bases with no gene match: 14. The CDR3 has 16 amino acids. Germline V gene data show CDR1 as MNHEY and CDR2 as SVGEGT.

The V and J genes are TRBV11-2 and TRBJ2-7, with 14 bases aligning to TRBD2. The CDR3 spans 17 residues. The V gene's germline CDR1 is SGHAT and CDR2 FQNNGV. With 5 bases clipped from V and 6 bases from J, the junction kept 12 bases outside the gene matches. CDR3 protein: CASSPRPGLAGVGEQYF. As DNA, the CDR3 is TGTGCCAGCAGCCCGAGACCGGGACTAGCGGGAGTAGGCGAGCAGTACTTC.

This rearrangement joins TRBV5-5 to TRBJ2-5, with D possibly being TRBD2 (7 bases). Germline CDR1 SGHKS, CDR2 YYEKEE (reference sequence). V lost 3 bases to trimming and J lost 2 bases, with 20 bases between them. The CDR3 covers 17 residues. The CDR3 DNA reads TGTGCCAGCAGCTCGGGGGGTTTGGGGGCCAGGCAAGAGACCCAGTACTTC. It codes for CASSSGGLGARQETQYF.

This clonotype was observed many times. The CDR3 DNA sequence: TGTGCCAGCAGCCAAGGACGGAACAGGCCAAATTCACCCCTCCACTTT. Residues: CASSQGRNRPNSPLHF. This sequence joins TRBV11-1 and TRBJ1-6; D is possibly TRBD1 (5 bases). The V gene lost 5 bases and the J gene lost 7 bases, with 18 bases spanning the gap. Germline V CDR1 and CDR2: SGHAT, FQDESV (reference sequence). CDR3 length: 16 residues.

This clonotype was recorded at least ten times. CDR3 bases: TGTGCCAGCAGCTCGGGACAGGGGAAAAACACCATATATTTT. As protein: CASSSGQGKNTIYF. The chain employs TRBV13 and TRBJ1-3; the match to TRBD1 covers 10 bases. The germline V gene has CDR1 PRHDT and CDR2 FYEKMQ (reference sequence). V gave up 4 bases and J gave up 6 bases; unmatched junction bases: 3. The CDR3 sequence is 14 residues long.

The V call is TRBV5-8, the J call TRBJ2-1, with 13 positions matching TRBD2. The CDR3 runs to 17 residues. V was clipped by 0 bases and J by 10 bases; unmatched bases: 10. The germline gives CDR1 SGHTS, CDR2 YDEGEE. The CDR3 sequence is CASSLASGTSGKIEQFF. For the CDR3, the DNA is TGTGCCAGCAGCTTGGCCTCCGGGACTAGCGGGAAAATAGAGCAGTTCTTC.

The sample holds many counts of this clonotype. The CDR3, as DNA: TGTGCCAGCAGTTTTAGGACTCCTAGAACCGGGGAGCTGTTTTTT. This codes for CASSFRTPRTGELFF. The chain employs TRBV28 and TRBJ2-2; a weak D match, TRBD2 (5 bases). CDR1 is MDHEN, CDR2 SYDVKM, per germline. CDR3 length: 15 amino acids. The V end lost 3 bases, the J end lost 5 bases, and 13 bases lay between the germline ends. The entire variable domain, with the rest obtained from reference TRBV28 and TRBJ2-2, is as follows: DVKVTQSSRYLVKRTGEKVFLECVQDMDHENMFWYRQDPGLGLRLIYFSYDVKMKEKGDIPEGYSVSREKKERFSLILESASTNQTSMYLCASSFRTPRTGELFFGEGSRLTVL.

This clonotype has at least ten counts. The chain has TRBV9 and TRBJ2-2; D is possibly TRBD1 (7 bases). This CDR3 is 17 amino acids long. Looked up from germline, CDR1 is SGDLS and CDR2 is YYNGEE. Trimming left V 0 bases short and J 4 bases short, with 16 bases between. CDR3 sequence: CASSVDETGRITGELFF. The CDR3 bases are TGTGCCAGCAGCGTAGATGAGACAGGGAGGATCACCGGGGAGCTGTTTTTT.

This clonotype was counted ten times or more. At one of its ends the junction is not consistent with the germline gene, which may arise from a read error. The chain uses TRBV5-1 and TRBJ2-1, with TRBD2 identical over 7 bases. CDR3 length: 11 residues. The germline V gene has CDR1 SGHRS and CDR2 YFSETQ. The CDR3 DNA sequence: TGCGCCAGCAGCTTGGCGGGGACTACGATCTTC. Its protein is CASSLAGTTIF.

In this sample, this clonotype turned up many times. The chain joins TRBV29-1 to TRBJ1-1; weak D call: TRBD1 (6 bases). Between the trimmed V and J ends, which lost 5 bases and 1 base, there was a span of 14 bases. The CDR3 length is 14 residues. Germline CDR1 reads SQVTM; CDR2 reads ANQGSEA. CDR3 region: CSVRGGPRNTEAFF. The CDR3 DNA sequence: TGCAGCGTTCGAGGGGGGCCGAGGAACACTGAAGCTTTCTTT. The complete variable domain, with remaining parts taken from reference TRBV29-1 and TRBJ1-1, reads SAVISQKPSRDICQRGTSLTIQCQVDSQVTMMFWYRQQPGQSLTLIATANQGSEATYESGFVIDKFPISRPNLTFSTLTVSNMSPEDSSIYLCSVRGGPRNTEAFFGQGTRLTVV.

This clonotype was observed many times. The chain has TRBV7-8 and TRBJ1-6, with D hard to call. CDR1 and CDR2 from the germline V gene are SGHVS and FQNEAQ. V was trimmed by 4 bases and J by 9 bases, leaving 13 bases between them. This CDR3 spans 14 amino acids. This CDR3 is CASSSGPKASPLHF. In DNA form, the CDR3 reads TGTGCCAGCAGCTCTGGTCCGAAGGCTTCACCCCTCCACTTT.

In its sample, this clonotype was seen a few times. The chain is built from TRBV4-3 and TRBJ2-1, with 8 bases identical to TRBD2. CDR1 is LGHNA and CDR2 is YSLEER in the germline V gene. The V segment lost 4 bases and the J segment 1 base; nucleotides outside the gene matches: 9. The CDR3 extends over 17 amino acids. This chain's CDR3 is CASSPQALAGSYNEQFF. CDR3 bases: TGCGCCAGCAGCCCCCAGGCCTTAGCGGGGTCCTACAATGAGCAGTTCTTC.

This sequence joins TRBV27 and TRBJ2-3, with a weak D call TRBD2 (5 bases). The CDR3 covers 13 residues. The germline V and J ends were trimmed by 3 bases and 6 bases, with 10 bases remaining between them. From germline, CDR1 is MNHEY and CDR2 SMNVEV (reference sequence). The CDR3 here is CASSLASYDTQYF. The CDR3 DNA sequence: TGTGCCAGCAGTTTGGCTAGCTACGATACGCAGTATTTT.

Ten or more counts support this clonotype. The V call is TRBV12-3 or TRBV12-4, the J call TRBJ2-1; the match to TRBD2 covers 12 bases. The CDR3 length is 17 residues. V lost 3 bases, J lost 8 bases, and 11 bases stayed unmatched. The CDR3 DNA sequence: TGTGCCAGCAGTTTTTCGGCTAGCGGGAGGGCCCTCGATGAGCAGTTCTTC. Protein product: CASSFSASGRALDEQFF.

This clonotype occurred many times. The chain has TRBV29-1 and TRBJ2-2; no clear D. This CDR3 is built from 14 residues. Between the trimmed V and J ends, which lost 0 bases and 3 bases, there was a span of 8 bases. Germline CDR1 reads SQVTM; CDR2 reads ANQGSEA. CDR3 DNA: TGCAGCGTTGAAGAGCTCAGAGACACCGGGGAGCTGTTTTTT. It translates to CSVEELRDTGELFF.

This clonotype was recorded many times. This chain joins TRBV12-5 and TRBJ2-1; weak D call: TRBD2 (6 bases). The ends were cut back, 0 bases at V and 5 bases at J, with 11 bases in the middle. The germline V gene encodes CDR1 LGHNT and CDR2 FRNRAP. The CDR3 spans 15 residues. CDR3 region: CASGLVGGANNEQFF. The DNA for the CDR3 is TGTGCTAGTGGTTTGGTAGGCGGGGCGAACAATGAGCAGTTCTTC.

CDR3 sequence (DNA): TGTGCCTGGAGTGCCCAAGGGACAGGGGTCTACGAGCAGTACTTC. The encoded protein is CAWSAQGTGVYEQYF. This chain links TRBV30 with TRBJ2-7, with 10 bases identical to TRBD1. This CDR3 spans 15 amino acids. V shed 1 base, J shed 3 bases, and the junction held 6 bases outside the gene matches. The germline gives CDR1 GTSNPN, CDR2 SVGIG (reference sequence).